This T cell receptor (beta chain) was retrieved from a study of cytomegalovirus exposure and HLA in healthy donors. This clone is a singleton in its sample. CDR3 size: 18 residues. V was pared by 5 bases and J by 4 bases, with 19 bases of the junction left unmatched. Germline lookup yields CDR1 LNHDA and CDR2 SQIVND (reference sequence). Assay: immunoSEQ multiplex PCR; the TCRdb copy retains only in-frame clones and omits some. The repertoire holds more than 250,000 clones, with about nine tenths as singletons. The donors were members of the validation cohort, which comprised 100 to 150 subjects and was separate from the first cohort of roughly 700 subjects.

The specimen sequenced was PBMCs. The source of this sequence is a woman younger than 30 in good health and CMV-seronegative. This sequence joins TRBV19 and TRBJ2-7; 8 nucleotides line up with TRBD2. CDR3 nucleotides: TGTGCCAGTAGTCCAGTTCCCATCTATAGCGGGACTCAGTACGAGCAGTACTTC. The encoded protein is CASSPVPIYSGTQYEQYF.